One and the same sample provided the 26 T cell receptor beta chains below, sequenced in a study of T cells in Graves' hyperthyroidism and ophthalmopathy. Amplified TCR beta CDR3 regions came from RNA transcripts. The HTBI primer set was used in a first-round RT-PCR of the TCR CDR3. TCRdb re-called the multiplex PCR reads with MiXCR, one entry per CDR3 protein. The sample yields 730,000 or so distinct CDR3 sequences, about 19% seen once. Input material: blood. All receptors derive from a woman aged 45-65 years with Graves' hyperthyroidism that later progressed to Graves' ophthalmopathy.

This clonotype came up a few times. The chain uses TRBV19 and TRBJ1-2; tentatively, D is TRBD1 (5 bases). V was pared by 7 bases and J by 6 bases, with 21 bases between. Germline assignment: CDR1 LNHDA and CDR2 SQIVND (reference sequence). The CDR3 loop spans 15 amino acids. The CDR3 region has the DNA TGTGCCAGTACCACCGGGGAAAGCTGGGGGAATGGCTACACCTTC. Translation: CASTTGESWGNGYTF.

This clonotype came up many times. In nucleotides, the CDR3 is TGTGCCAGCAGCACATTTTCTAATTCACCCCTCCACTTT. Translation gives CASSTFSNSPLHF. The genes are TRBV11-2 and TRBJ1-6; D remains ambiguous. The ends were cut back, 5 bases at V and 6 bases at J, with 8 bases in the middle. Germline V lookup: CDR1 SGHAT, CDR2 FQNNGV. This CDR3 has 13 amino acids.

This clonotype was picked up many times. V is TRBV11-2 and J is TRBJ2-5; TRBD2 agrees at 8 bases. Germline-derived CDR1 and CDR2 are SGHAT and FQNNGV. There are 16 residues in the CDR3. Germline trimming cut 5 bases from V and 6 bases from J; bases unmatched to any gene: 14. The CDR3 DNA sequence: TGTGCCAGCAGCCCACACCCTGTGACTAGCGATAAGACCCAGTACTTC. Encoded protein: CASSPHPVTSDKTQYF. Variable domain in full (rest from reference TRBV11-2 and TRBJ2-5): EAGVAQSPRYKIIEKRQSVAFWCNPISGHATLYWYQQILGQGPKLLIQFQNNGVVDDSQLPKDRFSAERLKGVDSTLKIQPAKLEDSAVYLCASSPHPVTSDKTQYFGPGTRLLVL.

This clonotype was seen many times. This chain links TRBV7-9 with TRBJ2-1, with TRBD1 matching over 8 bases. CDR3 length equals 12 residues. With V trimmed by 4 bases and J by 8 bases, 1 base remained unmatched. CDR1 is SEHNR and CDR2 is FQNEAQ in the germline V gene (reference sequence). CDR3 bases: TGTGCCAGCAGCTCAGGGGGCGATGAGCAGTTCTTC. This encodes CASSSGGDEQFF.

This chain joins TRBV14 and TRBJ2-7, with D uncertain. This CDR3 has 15 amino acids. V lost 0 bases to trimming and J lost 2 bases, with 11 bases between them. Per the germline V gene, CDR1 is SGHDN and CDR2 is FVKESK. CDR3 sequence: CASSQDSNRAYEQYF. The CDR3 region has the DNA TGTGCCAGCAGCCAAGATTCCAACAGAGCCTACGAGCAGTACTTC.

The sample holds one count of this clonotype. The chain combines TRBV27 with TRBJ1-4; D is perhaps TRBD1 (6 bases). V shed 6 bases and J shed 2 bases, with 13 bases lying between them. CDR1 and CDR2 (germline): MNHEY, SMNVEV (reference sequence). This CDR3 is built from 15 residues. The CDR3 is CASRTRTETNEKLFF. CDR3 nucleotide sequence: TGTGCCAGCAGGACCCGGACAGAGACTAATGAAAAACTGTTTTTT. The full variable domain, its missing parts supplied by reference TRBV27 and TRBJ1-4, is EAQVTQNPRYLITVTGKKLTVTCSQNMNHEYMSWYRQDPGLGLRQIYYSMNVEVTDKGDVPEGYKVSRKEKRNFPLILESPSPNQTSLYFCASRTRTETNEKLFFGSGTQLSVL.

This chain connects TRBV19 to TRBJ2-7; possibly TRBD2 for D (5 bases). CDR1 and CDR2 (germline): LNHDA, SQIVND (reference sequence). CDR3 length: 15 residues. The V end lost 3 bases, the J end lost 3 bases, and 15 bases lay between the germline ends. The CDR3 coding sequence is TGTGCCAGTAGTATCTCGGCCACCCGGGACTACGAGCAGTACTTC. Translated: CASSISATRDYEQYF.

This clonotype was recorded at least ten times. A read error may produce the germline difference seen at one junction end. The V gene is TRBV20-1, the J gene TRBJ1-5; TRBD1 aligns across 7 bases. This CDR3 spans 13 amino acids. Germline V gives CDR1 DFQATT, CDR2 SNEGSKA (reference sequence). The DNA for the CDR3 is TGCAGTGCCAGAGACAGGGTCGGTCAGCCCCAGCATTTT. It is translated as CSARDRVGQPQHF.

This sequence joins TRBV6-1 and TRBJ1-1; weak D call: TRBD1 (6 bases). The CDR3 is 13 residues long. CDR1 and CDR2 (germline): MNHNS, SASEGT. The V and J ends lost 11 bases and 5 bases respectively, with 18 bases between them. DNA of the CDR3: TGTGCCGGCCAACAGGGTGTCTGGACTGAAGCTTTCTTT. As protein: CAGQQGVWTEAFF.

This clonotype was detected only a few times. The genes are TRBV29-1 and TRBJ2-5; the match to TRBD1 covers 7 bases. The CDR3 contains 13 residues. The germline V gene has CDR1 SQVTM and CDR2 ANQGSEA. V was pared by 4 bases and J by 3 bases, with 5 bases of the junction left unmatched. The CDR3 is CSVGGQNKETQYF. CDR3 DNA sequence: TGCAGCGTTGGGGGACAGAATAAAGAGACCCAGTACTTC.

The table lists this clonotype with a few counts. This chain links TRBV2 with TRBJ1-1; 10 bases are a match to TRBD1. J was trimmed by 7 bases and V by 4 bases; bases with no gene match: 9. The CDR3 loop spans 15 amino acids. Germline CDR1 is SNHLY and CDR2 is FYNNEI. The CDR3 DNA sequence: TGTGCCAGCAGTGCTCCGACCGGGACAGGGGTTGAAGCTTTCTTT. It translates to CASSAPTGTGVEAFF.

This clonotype was seen a single time. One end of the junction fails to match germline, which may point to a read error. The chain links TRBV12-3 or TRBV12-4 to TRBJ2-2; 10 nucleotides agree with TRBD1. The CDR3 consists of 17 residues. CDR3 bases: TGTGCCTGCAGTTGGGAGGGGGGACAGGGGCTCACCGGGGAGCTGTTTTTT. This encodes CACSWEGGQGLTGELFF.

J is TRBJ1-2 and V is TRBV4-2; possible D gene TRBD1, 5 bases. CDR1 and CDR2 (germline): LGHNA, YNFKEQ. The CDR3 has 14 residues. The V end lost 5 bases, the J end lost 4 bases, and 14 bases lay between the germline ends. The CDR3 DNA sequence: TGTGCCAGCAGCGGTCAGGGCCCTGGCTATGGCTACACCTTC. Translating gives CASSGQGPGYGYTF.

This clonotype occurred a few times. This chain joins TRBV6-6 and TRBJ1-1; D is undetermined. Germline CDR1 reads MNHNY; CDR2 reads SVGAGI (reference sequence). This CDR3 contains 15 residues. Trimming removed 0 bases from V and 8 bases from J, with 16 bases in between. The CDR3 nucleotides read TGTGCCAGCAGTTACTCCGGACCAAACCCTCGGGAAGCTTTCTTT. Encoded protein: CASSYSGPNPREAFF.

This sequence joins TRBV6-4 and TRBJ2-5; D gene ambiguous. The CDR3 has 12 residues. Looked up from germline, CDR1 is MRHNA and CDR2 is SNTAGT. V lost 1 base and J lost 7, with 7 bases in between. CDR3 loop: CASSDLSGTQYF. CDR3 bases: TGTGCCAGCAGTGACTTAAGTGGGACCCAGTACTTC.

This clonotype was seen many times. This chain connects TRBV11-2 to TRBJ2-7; the D gene is possibly TRBD2 (5 bases). This CDR3 comprises 14 residues. Germline values: CDR1 SGHAT, CDR2 FQNNGV. V was trimmed by 1 base and J by 1 base, leaving 8 bases between them. CDR3 sequence (DNA): TGTGCCAGCAGCTTAGCCCCGGGGTCCTACGAGCAGTACTTC. The encoded protein is CASSLAPGSYEQYF.

CDR3 sequence reads: CSVVTGTNTGELFF. In DNA form, the CDR3 reads TGCAGCGTTGTGACAGGCACGAACACCGGGGAGCTGTTTTTT. V usage is TRBV29-1 and J usage is TRBJ2-2; D may be TRBD1 (6 bases). The CDR3 length is 14 residues. V lost 4 bases to trimming and J lost 0 bases, with 9 bases between them. Looked up from germline, CDR1 is SQVTM and CDR2 is ANQGSEA.

The chain joins TRBV12-3 or TRBV12-4 to TRBJ1-4; tentatively, D is TRBD1 (6 bases). Deletions cut 6 bases from V and 6 bases from J, with 11 bases between. The length of the CDR3 is 13 residues. As DNA, the CDR3 is TGTGCCAGCAGCTCAGGACAGTATGAAAAACTGTTTTTT. Translation gives CASSSGQYEKLFF.

At least ten counts were recorded for this clonotype. This rearrangement joins TRBV18 to TRBJ2-3, with 7 bases fitting TRBD2. The V gene's germline CDR1 is KGHSH and CDR2 LQKENI. The CDR3 has 15 residues. Losses at the gene ends were 6 bases for V and 2 bases for J; bases not matched to a gene: 8. The CDR3 here is CASSPPSGATDTQYF. CDR3 nucleotide sequence: TGTGCCAGCTCTCCGCCAAGCGGGGCCACAGATACGCAGTATTTT.

This clonotype has just a few counts. The chain recombines TRBV4-2 with TRBJ1-4, with a possible D match to TRBD1 (5 bases). This CDR3 has 14 amino acids. Germline loops: CDR1 LGHNA, CDR2 YNFKEQ. Trimming took off 8 bases at V and 5 bases at J, with 15 bases between the two ends. CDR3 region: CASADSRANEKLFF. The CDR3 DNA reads as TGTGCCAGCGCCGACAGTAGAGCGAATGAAAAACTGTTTTTT.

This clonotype was counted between two and nine times. The gene calls are TRBV4-2 and TRBJ2-5, with D tentatively TRBD2 (5 bases). V lost 1 base to trimming and J lost 5 bases, with 14 bases between them. Looked up from germline, CDR1 is LGHNA and CDR2 is YNFKEQ. The CDR3 is 15 amino acids. CDR3 nucleotide sequence: TGTGCCAGCAGCCAAGGGACGGGGTCGTCTGAGACCCAGTACTTC. Its protein is CASSQGTGSSETQYF.

This clonotype was recorded at least ten times. The V gene is TRBV30, the J gene TRBJ1-6; D is undetermined. The CDR3 has 13 residues. CDR1 is GTSNPN and CDR2 is SVGIG in the germline V gene (reference sequence). In DNA, the CDR3 is TGTGCTCGGGAGTCGGGATATAATTCACCCCTCCACTTT. Translating gives CARESGYNSPLHF. Full variable domain (rest looked up from reference TRBV30 and TRBJ1-6): SQTIHQWPATLVQPVGSPLSLECTVEGTSNPNLYWYRQAAGRGLQLLFYSVGIGQISSEVPQNLSASRPQDRQFILSSKKLLLSDSGFYLCARESGYNSPLHFGNGTRLTVT.

The chain recombines TRBV12-3 or TRBV12-4 with TRBJ2-2; the D is unclear. The CDR3 sequence is 13 residues long. Trimming pared 5 bases from V and 1 base from J, leaving 5 bases between. CDR3 nucleotides: TGTGCCAGCAGTACGGTGAACACCGGGGAGCTGTTTTTT. Translated: CASSTVNTGELFF.

The chain employs TRBV6-1 and TRBJ1-6; D perhaps matches TRBD1 (6 bases). V shed 8 bases and J shed 11 bases, with 16 bases lying between them. CDR3 length: 13 residues. CDR1 is MNHNS, CDR2 SASEGT, per germline. The CDR3 sequence is CASADSRQTPLHF. CDR3 nucleotides: TGTGCCAGCGCGGACAGTCGGCAAACACCCCTCCACTTT.

This clonotype has ten or more counts. V is TRBV11-2 and J is TRBJ1-1; TRBD1 matches at 7 bases. The germline V gene has CDR1 SGHAT and CDR2 FQNNGV. Trimming took 6 bases from V and 10 from J; bases not matched to a gene: 8. The CDR3 loop spans 12 amino acids. CDR3 protein: CASRITGAVAFF. The CDR3 DNA sequence: TGTGCCAGCAGGATAACAGGGGCGGTAGCTTTCTTT. The whole variable domain, filled in from reference TRBV11-2 and TRBJ1-1, reads EAGVAQSPRYKIIEKRQSVAFWCNPISGHATLYWYQQILGQGPKLLIQFQNNGVVDDSQLPKDRFSAERLKGVDSTLKIQPAKLEDSAVYLCASRITGAVAFFGQGTRLTVV.

The genes are TRBV11-2 and TRBJ2-5; D possibly corresponds to TRBD2 (5 bases). This CDR3 contains 15 residues. Trimming left V 0 bases short and J 6 bases short, with 14 bases between. CDR1 and CDR2 (germline): SGHAT, FQNNGV. The CDR3: CASSLEVPGEQTQYF. The CDR3, as DNA: TGTGCCAGCAGCTTAGAGGTACCCGGGGAACAGACCCAGTACTTC.